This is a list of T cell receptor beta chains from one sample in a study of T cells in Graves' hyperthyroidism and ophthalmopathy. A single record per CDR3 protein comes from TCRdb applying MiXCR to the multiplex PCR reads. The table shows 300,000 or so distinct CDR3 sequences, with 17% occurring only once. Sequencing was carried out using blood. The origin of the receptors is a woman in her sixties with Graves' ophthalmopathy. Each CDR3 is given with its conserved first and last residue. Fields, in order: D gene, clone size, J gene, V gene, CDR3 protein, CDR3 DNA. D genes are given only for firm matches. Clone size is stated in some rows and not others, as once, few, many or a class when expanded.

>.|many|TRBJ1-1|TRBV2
CASSGQVSSTEAFF
TGTGCCAGCAGTGGACAGGTTTCCAGCACTGAAGCTTTCTTT
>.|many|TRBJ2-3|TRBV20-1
CSARDRVPSTDTQYF
TGCAGTGCTAGAGATCGGGTACCTTCCACAGATACGCAGTATTTT
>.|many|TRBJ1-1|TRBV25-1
CASSELGLSGTEAFF
TGTGCCAGCAGTGAATTGGGGTTATCGGGCACTGAAGCTTTCTTT
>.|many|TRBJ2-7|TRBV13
CASSLKGVHEQYF
TGTGCCAGCAGCTTGAAAGGGGTCCACGAGCAGTACTTC
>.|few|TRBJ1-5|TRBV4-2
CASSQEDRTLNQPQHF
TGTGCCAGCAGCCAAGAGGACAGAACACTCAATCAGCCCCAGCATTTT
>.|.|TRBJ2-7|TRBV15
CATSRDGEGAYEQYF
TGTGCCACCAGCAGAGATGGGGAGGGGGCCTACGAGCAGTACTTC
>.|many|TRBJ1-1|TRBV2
CASRRDTNTEAFF
TGTGCCAGCAGGAGGGACACGAACACTGAAGCTTTCTTT
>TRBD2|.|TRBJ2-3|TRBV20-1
CSASSGLAGGPSTDTQYF
TGCAGTGCTAGCTCCGGACTAGCGGGGGGCCCTAGCACAGATACGCAGTATTTT
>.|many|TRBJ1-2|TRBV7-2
CASSPTGDSYGYTF
TGTGCCAGCAGCCCGACAGGAGATAGCTATGGCTACACCTTC
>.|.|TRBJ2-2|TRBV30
CAWTYTGELFF
TGTGCCTGGACCTACACCGGGGAGCTGTTTTTT
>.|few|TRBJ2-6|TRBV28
CASSLSLTGLSGANVLTF
TGTGCCAGCAGTTTATCCCTGACAGGACTCTCTGGGGCCAACGTCCTGACTTTC
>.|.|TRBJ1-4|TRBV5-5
CASSSVGTDTGEKLFF
TGTGCCAGCAGCTCAGTCGGGACCGATACAGGTGAAAAACTGTTTTTT
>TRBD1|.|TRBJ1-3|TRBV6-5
CASSYDRTGGNTIYF
TGTGCCAGCAGTTACGACAGGACAGGGGGAAACACCATATATTTT
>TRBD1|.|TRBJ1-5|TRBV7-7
CASSFPDRADQPQHF
TGTGCTAGCAGCTTCCCAGACAGGGCCGATCAGCCCCAGCATTTT
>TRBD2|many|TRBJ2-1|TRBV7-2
CASSLGVNSGQQFF
TGTGCCAGCAGCTTAGGAGTTAATAGCGGGCAGCAGTTCTTC
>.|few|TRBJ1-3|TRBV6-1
CASSYAFSGNTIYF
TGTGCCAGCAGTTATGCTTTCTCTGGAAACACCATATATTTT
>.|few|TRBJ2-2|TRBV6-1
CASSSSRERGLFF
TGTGCCAGCAGTAGTAGCAGGGAAAGGGGACTGTTTTTT
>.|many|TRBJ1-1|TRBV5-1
CASSHGRGKMNTEAFF
TGCGCCAGCAGCCACGGACGTGGGAAGATGAACACTGAAGCTTTCTTT
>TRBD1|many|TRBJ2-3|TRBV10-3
CAISELRGQDTDTQYF
TGTGCCATCAGTGAACTCAGAGGACAGGACACAGATACGCAGTATTTT
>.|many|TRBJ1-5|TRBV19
CASSIGGLSQPQHF
TGTGCCAGTAGTATCGGGGGGCTATCACAGCCCCAGCATTTT
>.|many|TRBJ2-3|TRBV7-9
CASSLFRGRDTQYF
TGTGCCAGCAGCTTGTTCAGGGGCCGTGATACGCAGTATTTT
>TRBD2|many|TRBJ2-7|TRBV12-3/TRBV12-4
CASRSGVAGAYEQYF
TGTGCCAGCAGATCCGGAGTAGCGGGTGCCTACGAGCAGTACTTC
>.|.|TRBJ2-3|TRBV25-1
CASSEDGSTDTQYF
TGTGCCAGCAGTGAAGATGGTTCCACAGATACGCAGTATTTT
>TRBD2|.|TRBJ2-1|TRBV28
CASSATTSGSYNEQFF
TGTGCCAGCAGTGCAACAACTAGCGGGAGCTACAATGAGCAGTTCTTC
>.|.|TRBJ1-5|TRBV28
CASSWLGGGSVQPQHF
TGTGCCAGCAGTTGGTTAGGTGGGGGAAGCGTTCAGCCCCAGCATTTT
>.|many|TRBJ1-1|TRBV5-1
CASSMSPLNTEAFF
TGCGCCAGCTCCATGAGTCCCCTGAACACTGAAGCTTTCTTT
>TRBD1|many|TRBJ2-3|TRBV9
CASSVGQGAVDTQYF
TGTGCCAGCAGCGTGGGACAGGGGGCAGTAGATACGCAGTATTTT
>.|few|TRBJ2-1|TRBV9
CASSPRGSGLYNEQFF
TGTGCCAGCAGCCCCCGGGGTAGCGGTTTATACAATGAGCAGTTCTTC
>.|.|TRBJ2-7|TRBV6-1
CASSAWGSEQYF
TGTGCCAGCAGCGCTTGGGGTTCCGAGCAGTACTTC
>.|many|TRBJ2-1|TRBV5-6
CASSLVPLNEQFF
TGTGCCAGCAGCTTGGTCCCCCTTAATGAGCAGTTCTTC
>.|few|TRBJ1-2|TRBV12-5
CASTLRGGYGYTF
TGTGCTAGTACGCTCCGGGGGGGCTATGGCTACACCTTC
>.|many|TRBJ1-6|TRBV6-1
CASSEGQGRSPLHF
TGTGCCAGCAGTGAAGGTCAGGGAAGGTCACCCCTCCACTTT
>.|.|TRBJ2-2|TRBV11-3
CASGTGANTGELFF
TGTGCCAGCGGGACTGGGGCGAACACCGGGGAGCTGTTTTTT
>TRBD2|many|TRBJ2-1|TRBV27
CASIQRTSAKTSYNEQFF
TGTGCCAGCATCCAGAGGACTAGCGCGAAAACCTCCTACAATGAGCAGTTCTTC
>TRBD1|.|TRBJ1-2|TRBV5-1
CASSFSGTGTRVPGYTF
TGCGCCAGCAGCTTTTCCGGGACAGGGACGCGGGTTCCTGGCTACACCTTC
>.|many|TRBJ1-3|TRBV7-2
CASSFRPGGNTIYF
TGTGCCAGCAGCTTTAGACCAGGGGGAAACACCATATATTTT
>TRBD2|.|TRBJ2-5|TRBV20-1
CSAPSSGGGETQYF
TGCAGTGCCCCGTCTAGCGGGGGGGGGGAGACCCAGTACTTC
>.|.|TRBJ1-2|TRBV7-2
CASSPRRGGYTF
TGTGCCAGCAGCCCCCGCCGGGGCGGCTACACCTTC
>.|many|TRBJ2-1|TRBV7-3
CASSYERNNEQFF
TGTGCCAGCAGCTACGAGCGAAACAATGAGCAGTTCTTC
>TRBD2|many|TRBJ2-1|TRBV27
CASSYLAGSSYNEQFF
TGTGCCAGCAGTTACTTAGCGGGTTCCTCCTACAATGAGCAGTTCTTC
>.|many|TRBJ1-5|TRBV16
CASSQSRNSNQPQHF
TGTGCCAGCAGCCAATCGCGCAATAGCAATCAGCCCCAGCATTTT
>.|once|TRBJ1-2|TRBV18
CANSPDSSFYGYTF
TGTGCCAACTCACCAGACAGTTCCTTCTATGGCTACACCTTC
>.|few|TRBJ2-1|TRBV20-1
CSARDQGQNEQFF
TGCAGTGCTAGAGATCAAGGGCAAAATGAGCAGTTCTTC
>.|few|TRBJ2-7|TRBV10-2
CASSEMGTPYEQYF
TGCGCCAGCAGTGAAATGGGAACACCCTACGAGCAGTACTTC
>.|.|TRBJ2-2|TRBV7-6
CASSLETLVHTGELFF
TGTGCCAGCAGCTTAGAAACACTAGTCCACACCGGGGAGCTGTTTTTT